This TCR beta chain was sequenced for a study of graft-versus-host responses after intestinal transplantation. Turning to the study itself: Recipients obtained multivisceral, liver-intestinal, or isolated intestinal transplants. Among the recipients, all got anti-thymocyte globulin induction and then tacrolimus and steroids for 3 to 4 years.

Profiling relied on immunoSEQ multiplex PCR, and the TCRdb table lists in-frame clones only, not all of them. The data contain tens of thousands of clones, about 90% of them singletons. Germline CDR1 SGHAT, CDR2 FQNNGV. V dropped 7 bases and J dropped 9; count of bases not matched to a gene: 9. The CDR3 is 13 residues long. The chain recombines TRBV11-2 with TRBJ2-1, with TRBD2 matching over 7 bases. This clonotype was sampled from a human patient who received an intestinal transplant, so some T cells may come from the graft donor. The source was PBMCs, collected 26 days after transplant. CDR3 DNA: TGTGCCAGCACCGGACTAGGACCTATTGAGCAGTTCTTC. This sequence encodes CASTGLGPIEQFF.